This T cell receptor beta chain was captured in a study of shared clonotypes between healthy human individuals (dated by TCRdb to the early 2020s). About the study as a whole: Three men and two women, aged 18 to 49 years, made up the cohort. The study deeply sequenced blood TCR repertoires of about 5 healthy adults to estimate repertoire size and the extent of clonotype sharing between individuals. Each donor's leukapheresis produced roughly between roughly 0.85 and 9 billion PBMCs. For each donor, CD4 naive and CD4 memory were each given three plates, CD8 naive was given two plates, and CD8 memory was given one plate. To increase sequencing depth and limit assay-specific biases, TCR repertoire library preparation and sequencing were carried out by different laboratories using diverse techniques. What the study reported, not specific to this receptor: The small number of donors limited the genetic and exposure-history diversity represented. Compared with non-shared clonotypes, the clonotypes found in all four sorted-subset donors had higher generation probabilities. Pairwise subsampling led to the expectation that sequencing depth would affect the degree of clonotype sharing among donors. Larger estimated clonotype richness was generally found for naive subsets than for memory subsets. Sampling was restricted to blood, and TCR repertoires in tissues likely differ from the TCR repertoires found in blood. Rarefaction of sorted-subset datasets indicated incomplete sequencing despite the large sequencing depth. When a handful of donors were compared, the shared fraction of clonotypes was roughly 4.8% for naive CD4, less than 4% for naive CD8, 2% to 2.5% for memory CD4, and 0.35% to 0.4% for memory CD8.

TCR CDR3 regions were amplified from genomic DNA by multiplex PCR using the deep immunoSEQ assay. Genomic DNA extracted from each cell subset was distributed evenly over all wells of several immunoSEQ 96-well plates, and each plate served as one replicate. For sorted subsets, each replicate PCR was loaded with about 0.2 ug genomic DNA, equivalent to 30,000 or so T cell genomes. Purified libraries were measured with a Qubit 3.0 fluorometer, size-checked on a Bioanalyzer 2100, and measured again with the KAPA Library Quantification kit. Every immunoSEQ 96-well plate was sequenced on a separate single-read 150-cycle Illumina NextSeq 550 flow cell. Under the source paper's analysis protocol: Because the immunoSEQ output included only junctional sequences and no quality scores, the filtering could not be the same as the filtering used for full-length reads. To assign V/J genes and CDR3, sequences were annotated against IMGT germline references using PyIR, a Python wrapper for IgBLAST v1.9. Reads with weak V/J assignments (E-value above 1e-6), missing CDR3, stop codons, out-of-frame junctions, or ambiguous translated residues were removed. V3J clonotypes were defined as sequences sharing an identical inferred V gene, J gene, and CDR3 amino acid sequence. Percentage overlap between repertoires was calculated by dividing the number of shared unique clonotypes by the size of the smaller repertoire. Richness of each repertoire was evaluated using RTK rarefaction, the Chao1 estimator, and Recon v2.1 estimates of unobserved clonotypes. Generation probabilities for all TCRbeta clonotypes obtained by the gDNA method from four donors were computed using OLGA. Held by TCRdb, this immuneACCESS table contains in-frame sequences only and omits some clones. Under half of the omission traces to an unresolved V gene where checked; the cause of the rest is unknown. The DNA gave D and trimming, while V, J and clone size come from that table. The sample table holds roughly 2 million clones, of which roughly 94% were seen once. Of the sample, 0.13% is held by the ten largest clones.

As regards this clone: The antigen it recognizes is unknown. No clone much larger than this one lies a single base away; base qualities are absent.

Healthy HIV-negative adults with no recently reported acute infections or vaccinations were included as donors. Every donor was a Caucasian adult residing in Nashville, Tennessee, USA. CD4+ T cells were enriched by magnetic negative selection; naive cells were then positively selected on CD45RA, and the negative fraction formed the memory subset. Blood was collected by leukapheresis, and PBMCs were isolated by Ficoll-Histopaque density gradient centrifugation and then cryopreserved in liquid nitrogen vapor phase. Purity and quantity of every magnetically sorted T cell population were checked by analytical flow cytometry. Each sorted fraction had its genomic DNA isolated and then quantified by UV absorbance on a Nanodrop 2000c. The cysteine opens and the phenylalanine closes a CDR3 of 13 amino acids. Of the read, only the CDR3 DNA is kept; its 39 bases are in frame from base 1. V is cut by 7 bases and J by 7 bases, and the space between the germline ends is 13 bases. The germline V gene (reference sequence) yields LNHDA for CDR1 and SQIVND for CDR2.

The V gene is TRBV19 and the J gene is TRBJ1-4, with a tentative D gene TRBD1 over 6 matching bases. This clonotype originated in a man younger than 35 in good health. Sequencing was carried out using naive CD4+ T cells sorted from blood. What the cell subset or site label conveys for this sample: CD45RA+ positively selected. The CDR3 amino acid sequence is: CASKLGGTEKLFF. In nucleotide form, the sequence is TGTGCCAGTAAACTAGGGGGGACTGAAAAACTGTTTTTT.